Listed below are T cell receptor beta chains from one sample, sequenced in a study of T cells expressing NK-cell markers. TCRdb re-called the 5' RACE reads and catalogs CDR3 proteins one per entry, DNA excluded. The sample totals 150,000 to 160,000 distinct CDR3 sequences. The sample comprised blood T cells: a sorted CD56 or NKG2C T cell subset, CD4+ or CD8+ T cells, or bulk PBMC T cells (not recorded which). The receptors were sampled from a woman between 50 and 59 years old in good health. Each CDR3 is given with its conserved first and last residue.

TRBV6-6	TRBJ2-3	CASRGEGTSSTDTQYF
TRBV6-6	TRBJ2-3	CASSRYQRETTDTQYF
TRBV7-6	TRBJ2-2	CASSVGASGTFGSGELFF
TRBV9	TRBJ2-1	CASSVAGLAGGDYNEQFF
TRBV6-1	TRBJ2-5	CASSGDWLQETQYF
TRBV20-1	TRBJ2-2	CSARVPSTGELFF
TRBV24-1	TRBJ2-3	CATTEAATDTQYF
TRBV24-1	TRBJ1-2	CATSAEGYGYTF
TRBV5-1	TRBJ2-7	CASSLGGEQYF
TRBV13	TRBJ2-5	CASSSRGLGETQYF
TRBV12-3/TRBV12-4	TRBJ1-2	CASSSYRGRDYGYTF
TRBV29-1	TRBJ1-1	CSASPDMNTEAFF
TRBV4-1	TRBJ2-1	CASSQVIERADYEQFF
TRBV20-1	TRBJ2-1	CSARATTYNEQFF
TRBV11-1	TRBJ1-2	CASSFDTNYGYTF
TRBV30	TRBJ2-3	CAWSPSTDTQYF
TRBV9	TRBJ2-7	CASSGGGSRSYEQYF
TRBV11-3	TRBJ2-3	CASSRRLASDTQYF
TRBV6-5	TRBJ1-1	CASNPGGDTEAFF
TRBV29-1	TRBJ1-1	CSVRPSWGTEAFF
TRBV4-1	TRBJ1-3	CASSPLPSGNTIYF
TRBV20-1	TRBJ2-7	CSARRRADYEQYF
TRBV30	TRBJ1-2	CAWRTDYGYTF
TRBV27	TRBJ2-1	CASSLGRATGGRDEQFF
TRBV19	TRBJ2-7	CASSWRQEQYF
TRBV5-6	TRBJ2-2	CASSLVQLGELFF
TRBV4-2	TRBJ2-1	CASSQDPGGLADNEQFF
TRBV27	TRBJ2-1	CASSFSLTADEQFF
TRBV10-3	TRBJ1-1	CAISESAPRLFF
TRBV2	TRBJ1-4	CASNSEEKLFF
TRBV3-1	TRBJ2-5	CASADRGQETQYF
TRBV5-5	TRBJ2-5	CASSPGTATQETQYF
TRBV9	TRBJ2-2	CASTASGGNTGELFF
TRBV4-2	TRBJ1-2	CASSQGQGAIGYTF
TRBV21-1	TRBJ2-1	CASNSRQNKVLFF
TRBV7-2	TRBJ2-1	CASSLGFADNNEQFF
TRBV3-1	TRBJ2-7	CASSQVGGAVSYEQYF
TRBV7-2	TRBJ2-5	CASSDDVQETQYF
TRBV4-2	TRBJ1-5	CASSQAVGVGQPQHF
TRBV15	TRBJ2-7	CATSSPEHSYEQYF
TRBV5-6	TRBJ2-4	CASSLANIQYF
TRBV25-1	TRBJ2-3	CASLGTGPNTDTQYF
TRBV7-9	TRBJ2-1	CASSLPGGARSSYNEQFF
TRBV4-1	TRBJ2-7	CASSRTSGSSYEQYF
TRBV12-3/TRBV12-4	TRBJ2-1	CASISSGSLNEQFF
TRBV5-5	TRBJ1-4	CASSQALYGGEKLFF
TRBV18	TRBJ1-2	CASSPKVWTGPFYGYTF
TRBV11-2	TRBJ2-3	CASSLRFGLAGSTDTQYF
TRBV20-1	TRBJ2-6	CSAYRRGITSSGANVLTF
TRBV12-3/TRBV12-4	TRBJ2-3	CASSSRRELSSTDTQYF
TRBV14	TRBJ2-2	CASSPGLAGLNTGELFF
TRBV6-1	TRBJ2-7	CASSEDTGDEQYF
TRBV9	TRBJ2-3	CASSVDGESTDTQYF
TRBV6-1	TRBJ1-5	CASSERGTPVYSNQPQHF
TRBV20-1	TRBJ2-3	CSARGTGLAVSTDTQYF
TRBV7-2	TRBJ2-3	CASSIGLAGVRSTDTQYF
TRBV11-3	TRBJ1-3	CASSSYLSGNTIYF